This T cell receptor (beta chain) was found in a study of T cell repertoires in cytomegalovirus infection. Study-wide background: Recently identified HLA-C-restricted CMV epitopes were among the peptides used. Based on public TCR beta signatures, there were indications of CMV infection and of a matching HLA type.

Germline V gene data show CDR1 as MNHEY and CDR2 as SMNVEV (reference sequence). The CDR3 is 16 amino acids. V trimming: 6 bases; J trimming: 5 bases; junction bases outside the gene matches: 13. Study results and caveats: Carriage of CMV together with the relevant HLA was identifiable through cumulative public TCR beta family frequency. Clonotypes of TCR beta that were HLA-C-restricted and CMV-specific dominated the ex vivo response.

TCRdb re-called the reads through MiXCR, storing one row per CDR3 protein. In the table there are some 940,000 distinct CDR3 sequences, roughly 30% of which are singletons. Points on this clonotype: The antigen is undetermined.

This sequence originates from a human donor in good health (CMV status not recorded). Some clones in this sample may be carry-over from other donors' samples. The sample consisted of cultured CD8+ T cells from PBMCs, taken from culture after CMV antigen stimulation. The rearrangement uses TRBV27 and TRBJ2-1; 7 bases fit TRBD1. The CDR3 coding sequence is TGTGCCAGCAGCTACACGACAGGGAATACCAACAATGAGCAGTTCTTC. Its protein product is CASSYTTGNTNNEQFF.